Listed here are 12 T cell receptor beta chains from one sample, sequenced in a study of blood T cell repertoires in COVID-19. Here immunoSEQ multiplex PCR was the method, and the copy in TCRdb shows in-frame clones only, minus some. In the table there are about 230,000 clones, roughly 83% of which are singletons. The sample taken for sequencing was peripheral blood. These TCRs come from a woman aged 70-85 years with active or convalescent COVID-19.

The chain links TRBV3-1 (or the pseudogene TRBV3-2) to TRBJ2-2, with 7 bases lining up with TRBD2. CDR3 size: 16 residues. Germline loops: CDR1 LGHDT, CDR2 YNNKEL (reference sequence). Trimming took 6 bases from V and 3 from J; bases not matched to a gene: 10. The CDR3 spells CASSLPGGEDTGELFF. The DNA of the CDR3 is TGTGCCAGCAGTCTTCCGGGGGGAGAGGACACCGGGGAGCTGTTTTTT.

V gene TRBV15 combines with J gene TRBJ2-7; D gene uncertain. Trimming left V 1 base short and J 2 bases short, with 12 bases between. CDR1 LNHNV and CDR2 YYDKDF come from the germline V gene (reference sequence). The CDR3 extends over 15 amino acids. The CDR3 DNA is TGTGCCACCAGCAGAGGCCACAGCCCGACCTACGAGCAGTACTTC. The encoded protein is CATSRGHSPTYEQYF.

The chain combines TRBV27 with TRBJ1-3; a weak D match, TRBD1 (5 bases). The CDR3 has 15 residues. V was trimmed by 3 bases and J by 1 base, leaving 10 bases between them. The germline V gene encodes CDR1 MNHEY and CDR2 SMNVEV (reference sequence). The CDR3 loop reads CASSFWRQSGNTIYF. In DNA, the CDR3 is TGTGCCAGCAGTTTCTGGCGACAGTCTGGAAACACCATATATTTT.

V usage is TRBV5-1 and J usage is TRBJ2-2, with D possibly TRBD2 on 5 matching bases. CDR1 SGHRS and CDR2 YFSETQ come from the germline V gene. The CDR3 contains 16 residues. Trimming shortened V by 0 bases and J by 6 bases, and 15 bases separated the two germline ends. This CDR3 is CASSLALLRAAGELFF. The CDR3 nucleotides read TGCGCCAGCAGCTTGGCTTTACTAAGAGCGGCCGGGGAGCTGTTTTTT.

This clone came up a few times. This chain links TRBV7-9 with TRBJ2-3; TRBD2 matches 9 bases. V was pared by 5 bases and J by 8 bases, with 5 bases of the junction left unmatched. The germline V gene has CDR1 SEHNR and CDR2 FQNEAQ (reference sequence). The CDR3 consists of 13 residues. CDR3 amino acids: CASSRQLAGTQYF. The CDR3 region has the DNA TGTGCCAGCAGCCGCCAACTAGCGGGTACGCAGTATTTT.

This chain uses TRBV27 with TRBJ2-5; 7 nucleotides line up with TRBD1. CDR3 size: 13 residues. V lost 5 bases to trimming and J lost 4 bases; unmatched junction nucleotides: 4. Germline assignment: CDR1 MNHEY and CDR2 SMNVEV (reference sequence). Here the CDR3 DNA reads TGTGCCAGCAGTGGACAGGCCCGAGAGACCCAGTACTTC. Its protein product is CASSGQARETQYF.

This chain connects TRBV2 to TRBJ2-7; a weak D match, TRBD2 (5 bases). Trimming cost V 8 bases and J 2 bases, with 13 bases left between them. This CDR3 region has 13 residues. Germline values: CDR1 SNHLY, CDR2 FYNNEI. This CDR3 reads CASGRVTAYEQYF. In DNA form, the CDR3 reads TGTGCCAGCGGGCGGGTTACTGCCTACGAGCAGTACTTC. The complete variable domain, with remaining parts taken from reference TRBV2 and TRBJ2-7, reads EPEVTQTPSHQVTQMGQEVILRCVPISNHLYFYWYRQILGQKVEFLVSFYNNEISEKSEIFDDQFSVERPDGSNFTLKIRSTKLEDSAMYFCASGRVTAYEQYFGPGTRLTVT.

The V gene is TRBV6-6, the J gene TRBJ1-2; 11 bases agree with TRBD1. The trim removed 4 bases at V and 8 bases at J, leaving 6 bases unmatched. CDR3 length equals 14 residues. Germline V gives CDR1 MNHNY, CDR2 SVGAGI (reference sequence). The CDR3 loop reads CASSSRTGGAGYTF. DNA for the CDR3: TGTGCCAGCAGTTCCCGGACAGGGGGCGCGGGCTACACCTTC.

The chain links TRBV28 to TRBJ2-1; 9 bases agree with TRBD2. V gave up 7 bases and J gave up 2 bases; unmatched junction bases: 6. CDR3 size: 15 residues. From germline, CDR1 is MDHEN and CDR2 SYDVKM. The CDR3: CASITGTSTYNEQFF. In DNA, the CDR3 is TGTGCCAGCATTACGGGGACTAGCACCTACAATGAGCAGTTCTTC.

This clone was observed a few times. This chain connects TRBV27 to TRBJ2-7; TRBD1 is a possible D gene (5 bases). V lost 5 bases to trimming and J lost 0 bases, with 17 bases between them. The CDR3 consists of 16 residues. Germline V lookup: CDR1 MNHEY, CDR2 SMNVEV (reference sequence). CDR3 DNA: TGTGCCAGCAGTACCTCATGGACACAGAGCTCCTACGAGCAGTACTTC. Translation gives CASSTSWTQSSYEQYF.

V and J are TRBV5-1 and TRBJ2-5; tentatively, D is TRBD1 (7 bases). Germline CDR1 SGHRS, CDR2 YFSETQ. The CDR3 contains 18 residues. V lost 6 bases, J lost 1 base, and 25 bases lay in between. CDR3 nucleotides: TGCGCCAGCACCACTAGCACGGGGCCAGGGGGATTCCAAGAGACCCAGTACTTC. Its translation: CASTTSTGPGGFQETQYF.

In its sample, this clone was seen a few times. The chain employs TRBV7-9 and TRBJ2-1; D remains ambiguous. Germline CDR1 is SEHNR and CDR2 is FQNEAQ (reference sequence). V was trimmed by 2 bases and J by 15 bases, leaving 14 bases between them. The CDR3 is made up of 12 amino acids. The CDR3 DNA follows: TGTGCCAGCAGCTTATTGCTTGGCAATCCGTTCTTC. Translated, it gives CASSLLLGNPFF.